Sequencing of this T cell receptor (beta chain) was carried out in a study of blood T cell repertoires in COVID-19. Across the whole study: Nucleic acid was either cDNA or gDNA, and it came from T cells, B-cell-depleted T cells, or PBMCs.

Under the authors' procedure: The authors estimated nucleated cell counts from reference gene primer amplification. Repertoires were generated with immunoSEQ multiplex PCR, while TCRdb's copy carries only in-frame clones and drops some. The V and J calls and clone size come from that table; D and trimming were worked out from the DNA. The data hold about 190,000 clones, with nearly 90% observed a single time. V was pared by 7 bases and J by 3 bases, with 7 bases of the junction left unmatched. This CDR3 spans 15 amino acids. CDR1 and CDR2 from the germline V gene are KGHDR and SFDVKD. The specimen sequenced was peripheral blood. The origin of this receptor is a man in his forties or fifties with acute or convalescent COVID-19. The genes are TRBV24-1 and TRBJ1-5, with 8 nucleotides matching TRBD1. CDR3 protein: CATSTGQGVNQPQHF. The CDR3 region has the DNA TGTGCCACCAGCACAGGACAGGGCGTCAATCAGCCCCAGCATTTT.